A selection of T cell receptor beta chains follows, all from one sample in a study of blood T cell repertoires in COVID-19. Produced via immunoSEQ multiplex PCR; TCRdb's table is partial and in-frame only. The sample has about 200,000 clones; around 90% are singletons. The sample consisted of PBMCs or T cells enriched from blood (not recorded which). These receptors were obtained from a woman aged 30 to 39 who had recovered from COVID-19. CDR3s include the opening cysteine and the closing phenylalanine or tryptophan. D genes are given only for firm matches. Rows may omit the clone size; those that give it use once, few, many or a size class.

V: TRBV5-1; size: -; J: TRBJ1-4; D: TRBD1; DNA: TGCGCCAGCAGCTCGAAGACAGGGGGCTCTGAAAAACTGTTTTTT; CDR3: CASSSKTGGSEKLFF
V: TRBV5-6; size: -; J: TRBJ1-1; D: TRBD1; DNA: TGTGCCAGCAGCCCGCACAGGGGAGGGAACACTGAAGCTTTCTTT; CDR3: CASSPHRGGNTEAFF
V: TRBV4-3; size: -; J: TRBJ2-3; D: TRBD1; DNA: TGCGCCAGCAGCCAAGGGGACAGGGGGTATAGCGATACGCAGTATTTT; CDR3: CASSQGDRGYSDTQYF
V: TRBV29-1; size: -; J: TRBJ2-1; D: TRBD2; DNA: TGCAGCTTCGGGGGGGCCGAACCCAATGAGCAGTTCTTC; CDR3: CSFGGAEPNEQFF
V: TRBV9; size: -; J: TRBJ2-1; D: -; DNA: TGTGCCAGCAGCGTTTCAGGGATCTCCTACAATGAGCAGTTCTTC; CDR3: CASSVSGISYNEQFF
V: TRBV5-5; size: -; J: TRBJ1-2; D: TRBD1; DNA: TGTGCCAGCAGCACGGGACAGGGGGTAGGCGGCTACACCTTC; CDR3: CASSTGQGVGGYTF
V: TRBV6-2/TRBV6-3; size: -; J: TRBJ1-5; D: TRBD1; DNA: TGTGCCAGCAGTTACCGCAGACAGGGGGGGGATCAGCCCCAGCATTTT; CDR3: CASSYRRQGGDQPQHF
V: TRBV6-2/TRBV6-3; size: -; J: TRBJ2-7; D: TRBD2; DNA: TGTGCCAGCAGTTACTCCCCATTTAGCGGGAGGGACAGCTCCTACGAGCAGTACTTC; CDR3: CASSYSPFSGRDSSYEQYF
V: TRBV5-4; size: -; J: TRBJ2-7; D: -; DNA: TGTGCCAGCAGCCCCATCGGTTCCTACGAGCAGTACTTC; CDR3: CASSPIGSYEQYF
V: TRBV25-1; size: -; J: TRBJ2-1; D: TRBD2; DNA: TGTGCCAGCAGTGCCTTAGCGGGCTCGATCGGCAATGAGCAGTTCTTC; CDR3: CASSALAGSIGNEQFF
V: TRBV27; size: -; J: TRBJ1-6; D: -; DNA: TGTGCCAGCAGTTCGATTACTACCAGCTCCTATAATTCACCCCTCCACTTT; CDR3: CASSSITTSSYNSPLHF
V: TRBV7-9; size: -; J: TRBJ2-7; D: -; DNA: TGTGCCAGCAGCTTACCTCCCTACGAGCAGTACTTC; CDR3: CASSLPPYEQYF
V: TRBV7-9; size: -; J: TRBJ2-7; D: TRBD2; DNA: TGTGCCAGCAGCCCTAGCGGGCCGACCTACGAGCAGTACTTC; CDR3: CASSPSGPTYEQYF
V: TRBV2; size: -; J: TRBJ2-3; D: TRBD1; DNA: TGTGCCAGCACCACGGGACAGGGGGCCTCAGATACGCAGTATTTT; CDR3: CASTTGQGASDTQYF
V: TRBV10-3; size: -; J: TRBJ1-4; D: -; DNA: TGTGCCATCAGTGACCCCCAGGGGAATGAAAAACTGTTTTTT; CDR3: CAISDPQGNEKLFF
V: TRBV7-9; size: -; J: TRBJ1-1; D: -; DNA: TGTGCCAGCAGCGCCACGTCAGACACTGAAGCTTTCTTT; CDR3: CASSATSDTEAFF
V: TRBV27; size: -; J: TRBJ2-4; D: TRBD2; DNA: TGTGCCAGCAGAGGACTAGCGGGAGGGGGAAAAAACATTCAGTACTTC; CDR3: CASRGLAGGGKNIQYF
V: TRBV6-1; size: -; J: TRBJ1-5; D: -; DNA: TGTGCCAGCAGTGAATCCGGGGGGGAACAGCCCCAGCATTTT; CDR3: CASSESGGEQPQHF
V: TRBV18; size: -; J: TRBJ2-3; D: -; DNA: TGTGCCAGTTCGGAGAGCTCTAGCACAGATACGCAGTATTTT; CDR3: CASSESSSTDTQYF
V: TRBV14; size: -; J: TRBJ1-1; D: -; DNA: TGTGCCAGCAGCCTTCACGACAGGATGAACACTGAAGCTTTCTTT; CDR3: CASSLHDRMNTEAFF
V: TRBV7-9; size: -; J: TRBJ2-1; D: TRBD2; DNA: TGTGCCAGCGGTCGGGTAGCGGGAGGGAATGAGCAGTTCTTC; CDR3: CASGRVAGGNEQFF
V: TRBV7-2; size: -; J: TRBJ2-7; D: -; DNA: TGTGCCAGCAGCCCCGACAACTACGAGCAGTACTTC; CDR3: CASSPDNYEQYF
V: TRBV7-5; size: -; J: TRBJ1-5; D: -; DNA: TGTGCCACGGCGGAGGAATTTAGCAATCAGCCCCAGCATTTT; CDR3: CATAEEFSNQPQHF
V: TRBV18; size: -; J: TRBJ1-1; D: TRBD1; DNA: TGTGCCAGTTACCGGGGACAGACGAACACTGAAGCTTTCTTT; CDR3: CASYRGQTNTEAFF
V: TRBV5-6; size: -; J: TRBJ2-7; D: TRBD2; DNA: TGTGCCAGCAGCTTTTCGAGCGGGAGGACGTACGAGCAGTACTTC; CDR3: CASSFSSGRTYEQYF
V: TRBV30; size: -; J: TRBJ1-5; D: TRBD1; DNA: TGTGCCTGGAGTCCAGACAGGGAACAGCCCCAGCATTTT; CDR3: CAWSPDREQPQHF
V: TRBV28; size: -; J: TRBJ2-7; D: -; DNA: TGTGCCAGCAGCACAGGGTTCCACGAGCAGTACTTC; CDR3: CASSTGFHEQYF
V: TRBV21-1; size: -; J: TRBJ1-2; D: -; DNA: TGTGCCAGCAGCTGCCCGGGGTCATATGGCTACACCTTC; CDR3: CASSCPGSYGYTF
V: TRBV18; size: -; J: TRBJ2-7; D: TRBD2; DNA: TGTGCCAGCTCAACCCCGCAGCGGGGATCCTACGAGCAGTACTTC; CDR3: CASSTPQRGSYEQYF
V: TRBV6-5; size: -; J: TRBJ2-5; D: -; DNA: TGTGCCAGCAGGACATCGATGACAGGCGGGGAGACCCAGTACTTC; CDR3: CASRTSMTGGETQYF
V: TRBV7-3; size: once; J: TRBJ2-1; D: -; DNA: TGTGCCAGCAGCTGGGACTGGAACAATGAGCAGTTCTTC; CDR3: CASSWDWNNEQFF
V: TRBV25-1; size: -; J: TRBJ1-4; D: -; DNA: TGTGCCAGCTCGCGACAACCCAGAAGGTATGAAAAACTGTTTTTT; CDR3: CASSRQPRRYEKLFF
V: TRBV20-1; size: -; J: TRBJ2-5; D: -; DNA: TGCAGTGCTCTAGGGGGAGAGACCCAGTACTTC; CDR3: CSALGGETQYF
V: TRBV24-1; size: -; J: TRBJ1-2; D: -; DNA: TGTGCCACCAGTGGGCAGGAAGGCGGCTACACCTTC; CDR3: CATSGQEGGYTF
V: TRBV19; size: once; J: TRBJ2-1; D: TRBD2; DNA: TGTGCCAGTAGTATACGTACTAGCGGGGGCAGGAGCTCCTACAATGAGCAGTTCTTC; CDR3: CASSIRTSGGRSSYNEQFF
V: TRBV11-2; size: -; J: TRBJ1-1; D: -; DNA: TGTGCCAGCAGCTTAGTCGGGTGGAACACTGAAGCTTTCTTT; CDR3: CASSLVGWNTEAFF
V: TRBV5-1; size: -; J: TRBJ1-1; D: -; DNA: TGCGCCAGCAGCTTGGCGGTGAACACTGAAGCTTTCTTT; CDR3: CASSLAVNTEAFF
V: TRBV29-1; size: -; J: TRBJ1-2; D: -; DNA: TGCAGCGGGGAGGGGGAAGGTGGCTACACCTTC; CDR3: CSGEGEGGYTF
V: TRBV27; size: -; J: TRBJ1-4; D: -; DNA: TGTGCCAGCAGCGACAGTGCAACTAATGAAAAACTGTTTTTT; CDR3: CASSDSATNEKLFF
V: TRBV30; size: -; J: TRBJ2-3; D: -; DNA: TGTGCCTGCCAACAGGGAAGCCGCACAGATACGCAGTATTTT; CDR3: CACQQGSRTDTQYF
V: TRBV5-8; size: -; J: TRBJ2-3; D: -; DNA: TGTGCCAGCAGCCCCACGGGGGATACGCAGTATTTT; CDR3: CASSPTGDTQYF
V: TRBV15; size: -; J: TRBJ2-7; D: TRBD2; DNA: TGTGCCACCAGCAGAGAACCGGGACTAGCGACATACGAGCAGTACTTC; CDR3: CATSREPGLATYEQYF
V: TRBV9; size: -; J: TRBJ1-1; D: -; DNA: TGTGCCAGCAGCGTAGGGTCAGGGCCCACTGAAGCTTTCTTT; CDR3: CASSVGSGPTEAFF
V: TRBV11-3; size: -; J: TRBJ1-3; D: -; DNA: TGTGCCAGCAGCTTAGGGGGCGCCGCATTTGGAAACACCATATATTTT; CDR3: CASSLGGAAFGNTIYF
V: TRBV5-1; size: once; J: TRBJ1-2; D: -; DNA: TGCGCCAGCGAGGGGGGGGCCAGTGGCTACACCTTC; CDR3: CASEGGASGYTF
V: TRBV7-2; size: -; J: TRBJ2-7; D: TRBD2; DNA: TGTGCCAGCAGCCCCCAGCAGGCGGGAGAGGCCTACGAGCAGTACTTC; CDR3: CASSPQQAGEAYEQYF
V: TRBV11-1; size: -; J: TRBJ1-5; D: -; DNA: TGTGCCAGCAGCTCAGGACAGAACAATCAGCCCCAGCATTTT; CDR3: CASSSGQNNQPQHF
V: TRBV6-6; size: -; J: TRBJ1-2; D: TRBD1; DNA: TGTGCCAGCAGTTACTTAGGACAGGGCAACTATGGCTACACCTTC; CDR3: CASSYLGQGNYGYTF
V: TRBV5-6; size: -; J: TRBJ2-7; D: -; DNA: TGTGCCAGCAGTCACAACATCTACGAGCAGTACTTC; CDR3: CASSHNIYEQYF